This T cell receptor (beta chain) was identified in a study of Graves' ophthalmopathy and Graves' hyperthyroidism. None of the included patients had other autoimmune diseases, uncontrolled infections, pregnancy or lactation, as these led to exclusion. This CDR3 has 16 amino acids. The germline V gene has CDR1 SNHLY and CDR2 FYNNEI. Trimming removed 5 bases at V and 0 bases at J, with 14 bases between. RNA transcripts served as template for amplifying TCR beta CDR3 sequences. HTBI primers served in a first-round RT-PCR, which a second-round multiplex PCR followed. TCRdb fed the multiplex PCR reads into MiXCR, producing one record per CDR3 protein. The data contain around 51,000 distinct CDR3 sequences, around 50% of them singletons.

The specimen sequenced was peripheral blood. This receptor was taken from an adult man with Graves' ophthalmopathy. The genes are TRBV2 and TRBJ1-5; D might be TRBD1 (6 bases). CDR3 sequence reads: CASSLQGTLSNQPQHF. The DNA for the CDR3 is TGTGCCAGCAGTCTACAGGGAACTCTTAGCAATCAGCCCCAGCATTTT.